This TCR beta chain was obtained from a study of long-term antiretroviral therapy in people with HIV. Broader study findings: Clones that had undergone expansion before ART dominated the repertoire at all time points. Versus controls, repertoires in people with HIV had narrower CDR3 length ranges.

This CDR3 region has 18 residues. V was clipped by 4 bases and J by 2 bases, with 21 bases between them. Germline CDR1 is SGHDT and CDR2 is YYEEEE. This was the immunoSEQ v3.0 assay at survey level. Sequencing was performed with immunoSEQ multiplex PCR; in TCRdb, only in-frame clones are kept and a portion is missing. There are approximately 28,000 clones in the sample; 87% occur only once, and about 0.93% lies in the top ten. This clone is a singleton in its sample. Antigen: not known. The gene calls are TRBV5-6 and TRBJ2-2; D may be TRBD1 or TRBD2 (5 bases each). The receptor was isolated from a man aged 50-60 years with HIV. The sample was unsorted PBMCs, taken 2 years after starting antiretroviral therapy. CDR3 residues: CASSGAPGTHENTGELFF. The CDR3 coding sequence is TGTGCCAGCAGCGGGGCCCCCGGGACGCACGAAAACACCGGGGAGCTGTTTTTT.